The 22 T cell receptor beta chains in this list originate from one sample, sequenced in a study of blood T cell repertoires in COVID-19. The repertoire was sequenced with immunoSEQ multiplex PCR; TCRdb's copy has only in-frame clones and lacks some. The sample lists approximately 130,000 clones, approximately 86% occurring once. Sequencing was performed on PBMCs or T cells enriched from blood (not recorded which). These receptors were obtained from a woman aged 50 to 60 who had recovered from COVID-19.

J is TRBJ2-1 and V is TRBV7-9, with 7 nucleotides matching TRBD2. The J segment lost 7 bases and the V segment lost 4 bases, leaving 10 bases of the junction unmatched. Germline CDR1 SEHNR, CDR2 FQNEAQ (reference sequence). This CDR3 spans 15 amino acids. Here the CDR3 DNA reads TGTGCCAGCAGCTACCGGGGCCAAGCGGGGAATGAGCAGTTCTTC. Translation gives CASSYRGQAGNEQFF.

This clone occurred once. V is TRBV5-6 and J is TRBJ2-7, with D perhaps matching TRBD1 (6 bases). The ends were cut back, 1 base at V and 5 bases at J, with 10 bases in the middle. The germline V gene encodes CDR1 SGHDT and CDR2 YYEEEE. This CDR3 has 13 residues. The CDR3 protein is CASSLTGGNEQYF. The CDR3 nucleotides are TGTGCCAGCAGCTTGACTGGGGGCAACGAGCAGTACTTC.

The chain recombines TRBV7-9 with TRBJ2-7, with a possible D match to TRBD1 (5 bases). Germline V lookup: CDR1 SEHNR, CDR2 FQNEAQ (reference sequence). CDR3 length equals 14 residues. V gave up 2 bases and J gave up 2 bases, with 10 bases separating them. CDR3 sequence (DNA): TGTGCCAGCAGCTTACAAGGGGTCCCCTACGAGCAGTACTTC. Protein: CASSLQGVPYEQYF.

The sample holds one count of this clone. The chain links TRBV18 to TRBJ1-5; 9 bases are shared with TRBD1. V trimming: 1 base; J trimming: 4 bases; junction bases outside the gene matches: 5. Germline loops: CDR1 KGHSH, CDR2 LQKENI. The CDR3 has 16 amino acids. CDR3 in DNA: TGTGCCAGCTCACCACAGTCCGGGACAGGGAATCAGCCCCAGCATTTT. Translation gives CASSPQSGTGNQPQHF.

A few counts support this clone. V gene TRBV15 combines with J gene TRBJ2-7; 9 bases align to TRBD2. Germline V gene data show CDR1 as LNHNV and CDR2 as YYDKDF (reference sequence). The V and J ends lost 0 bases and 4 bases, in that order; junction bases with no gene match: 1. The CDR3 is 14 residues long. CDR3 sequence: CATSRETSGYEQYF. The CDR3 nucleotides read TGTGCCACCAGCAGAGAGACTAGCGGTTACGAGCAGTACTTC.

This chain's CDR3 is CASSLPAGSGEQYF. CDR3 bases: TGTGCCAGCAGTTTGCCGGCAGGGTCGGGCGAGCAGTACTTC. The chain uses TRBV27 and TRBJ2-7; possible D gene TRBD1, 5 bases. The CDR3 spans 14 residues. Trimming cost V 3 bases and J 6 bases, with 15 bases left between them. The germline CDR1 and CDR2 sequences are MNHEY and SMNVEV (reference sequence).

V is TRBV11-3 and J is TRBJ1-3; the match to TRBD1 covers 11 bases. The J segment lost 0 bases and the V segment lost 6 bases, leaving 1 base of the junction unmatched. The germline V gene encodes CDR1 SGHNT and CDR2 YENEEA. The CDR3 is made up of 15 amino acids. This CDR3 reads CASRGTGGSGNTIYF. CDR3 in DNA: TGTGCCAGCAGGGGGACAGGGGGCTCTGGAAACACCATATATTTT.

The chain links TRBV4-3 to TRBJ1-5; 7 bases are a match to TRBD1. The CDR3 extends over 15 amino acids. After removal of 1 base from V and 6 bases from J, the junction contained 6 bases not matched to a gene. Germline-derived CDR1 and CDR2 are LGHNA and YSLEER. The DNA for the CDR3 is TGCGCCAGCAGCCAAGGACAGGGAGGAGGTCAGCCCCAGCATTTT. The encoded protein is CASSQGQGGGQPQHF.

The V call is TRBV19, the J call TRBJ2-1, with 8 bases aligning to TRBD1. Germline CDR1 LNHDA, CDR2 SQIVND (reference sequence). V lost 5 bases to trimming and J lost 4 bases; unmatched junction nucleotides: 4. The CDR3 covers 14 residues. The CDR3 sequence: CASSPGQGYNEQFF. CDR3 DNA sequence: TGTGCCAGTAGTCCTGGACAGGGTTACAATGAGCAGTTCTTC.

This clone has just one count. The chain combines TRBV6-5 with TRBJ1-2, with a possible D match to TRBD1 (6 bases). Germline-derived CDR1 and CDR2 are MNHEY and SVGAGI. V gave up 6 bases and J gave up 8 bases, with 22 bases separating them. The CDR3 is 15 amino acids. The CDR3 sequence is CASSPRAGGSSGYTF. In DNA, the CDR3 is TGTGCCAGCAGCCCCCGGGCGGGGGGCTCATCGGGCTACACCTTC.

This clone was seen a single time. The rearrangement joins TRBV3-1 (or the pseudogene TRBV3-2) to TRBJ2-5; D uncertain. CDR1 and CDR2 (germline): LGHDT, YNNKEL (reference sequence). CDR3 size: 11 residues. V dropped 2 bases and J dropped 7 bases, with 5 bases sitting between them. CDR3 nucleotide sequence: TGTGCCAGCAGCCAATCGGGGACCCAGTACTTC. It specifies CASSQSGTQYF.

Here the CDR3 DNA reads TGCGCCAGCAGCTTGGACCCGGGGGTACCAGATACGCAGTATTTT. As protein: CASSLDPGVPDTQYF. The J gene is TRBJ2-3, the V gene TRBV5-1; perhaps TRBD2 as D (6 bases). Germline CDR1 is SGHRS and CDR2 is YFSETQ. The CDR3 extends over 15 amino acids. Trimming took off 0 bases at V and 4 bases at J, with 12 bases between the two ends.

The chain is built from TRBV5-5 and TRBJ1-5, with a tentative D call TRBD1 (6 bases). The CDR3 spans 16 residues. The germline CDR1 and CDR2 sequences are SGHKS and YYEKEE (reference sequence). Deletions cut 0 bases from V and 4 bases from J, with 14 bases between. CDR3: CASSLEGQSWNQPQHF. In nucleotides, the CDR3 is TGTGCCAGCAGCTTGGAGGGACAATCGTGGAATCAGCCCCAGCATTTT. The full variable domain, its missing parts supplied by reference TRBV5-5 and TRBJ1-5, is DAGVTQSPTHLIKTRGQQVTLRCSPISGHKSVSWYQQVLGQGPQFIFQYYEKEERGRGNFPDRFSARQFPNYSSELNVNALLLGDSALYLCASSLEGQSWNQPQHFGDGTRLSIL.

This chain joins TRBV2 and TRBJ2-7, with D possibly matching TRBD1 (6 bases). The V and J ends lost 7 bases and 6 bases respectively, with 19 bases between them. This CDR3 spans 14 amino acids. The V gene's germline CDR1 is SNHLY and CDR2 FYNNEI. The CDR3 nucleotides read TGTGCCAGCAAGAAAGTGGACAGTATAGGCGAGCAGTACTTC. This translates into CASKKVDSIGEQYF.

This chain joins TRBV5-4 and TRBJ2-3; TRBD2 agrees at 15 bases. The CDR3 extends over 19 amino acids. J was trimmed by 1 base and V by 4 bases; bases with no gene match: 10. Germline V gene data show CDR1 as SGHNT and CDR2 as YYREEE (reference sequence). The CDR3 protein is CASSQTGTSGGTRTDTQYF. The CDR3 nucleotides read TGTGCCAGCAGCCAAACCGGGACTAGCGGGGGGACCCGCACAGATACGCAGTATTTT. The full variable domain, its missing parts supplied by reference TRBV5-4 and TRBJ2-3, is ETGVTQSPTHLIKTRGQQVTLRCSSQSGHNTVSWYQQALGQGPQFIFQYYREEENGRGNFPPRFSGLQFPNYSSELNVNALELDDSALYLCASSQTGTSGGTRTDTQYFGPGTRLTVL.

The chain joins TRBV7-9 to TRBJ1-4, with D maybe TRBD1 (5 bases). The CDR3 extends over 14 amino acids. V was trimmed by 5 bases and J by 4 bases, leaving 11 bases between them. Looked up from germline, CDR1 is SEHNR and CDR2 is FQNEAQ (reference sequence). CDR3 protein: CASSPDSDNEKLFF. DNA of the CDR3: TGTGCCAGCAGCCCTGACAGTGATAATGAAAAACTGTTTTTT.

The chain recombines TRBV18 with TRBJ1-1; TRBD1 is a possible D gene (5 bases). The CDR3 is 14 amino acids. CDR1 is KGHSH, CDR2 LQKENI, per germline. The V end was cut by 3 bases, the J end by 0 bases, with 8 bases between. CDR3 DNA: TGTGCCAGCTCACCCGGGGGTTTGAACACTGAAGCTTTCTTT. The encoded protein is CASSPGGLNTEAFF.

The gene calls are TRBV3-1 (or the pseudogene TRBV3-2) and TRBJ1-5; 8 nucleotides match TRBD1. The V gene end was trimmed by 3 bases and the J gene end by 4 bases; junction bases not matched to a gene: 5. CDR1 is LGHDT and CDR2 is YNNKEL in the germline V gene (reference sequence). The CDR3 has 15 amino acids. This CDR3 is CASSQDTGGNQPQHF. CDR3 nucleotide sequence: TGTGCCAGCAGCCAGGATACAGGGGGAAATCAGCCCCAGCATTTT.

This chain joins TRBV10-3 and TRBJ2-1; 8 bases fit TRBD2. CDR1 ENHRY and CDR2 SYGVKD come from the germline V gene. This CDR3 is built from 17 residues. J lost 3 bases, V lost 7 bases, and 14 bases had no gene match. CDR3 sequence: CAITGGTSGQGYNEQFF. In nucleotides, the CDR3 is TGTGCCATCACCGGGGGTACTAGCGGCCAGGGCTACAATGAGCAGTTCTTC.

V usage is TRBV5-6 and J usage is TRBJ2-3; 9 bases line up with TRBD1. The CDR3 is 15 residues long. Germline CDR1 SGHDT, CDR2 YYEEEE. J lost 6 bases, V lost 3 bases, and 8 bases had no gene match. As DNA, the CDR3 is TGTGCCAGCAGCTCGTTTGGACAGGGGATTGATACGCAGTATTTT. Translating it yields CASSSFGQGIDTQYF.

CDR3: CASRLPGADEQFF. CDR3 DNA: TGTGCCAGCCGCCTTCCAGGGGCGGATGAGCAGTTCTTC. The V gene is TRBV18, the J gene TRBJ2-1, with TRBD1 as a possible D gene (6 bases). The ends were cut back, 8 bases at V and 8 bases at J, with 16 bases in the middle. This CDR3 is built from 13 residues. Germline CDR1 reads KGHSH; CDR2 reads LQKENI.

The gene calls are TRBV7-9 and TRBJ2-2, with a tentative D call TRBD2 (6 bases). V lost 8 bases and J 0 bases, leaving 13 bases between the germline ends. Germline V CDR1 and CDR2: SEHNR, FQNEAQ (reference sequence). CDR3 length equals 15 residues. CDR3 sequence: CASYTGTANTGELFF. CDR3 in DNA: TGTGCCAGCTATACCGGGACTGCGAACACCGGGGAGCTGTTTTTT.